This T cell receptor (beta chain) was profiled in a study of blood T cell repertoires in COVID-19. About the study: COVID-19 samples from acute and convalescent phases originated in the United States, Italy and Spain.

The CDR3 totals 12 residues. Germline V CDR1 and CDR2: MNHEY, SMNVEV (reference sequence). The V and J ends lost 9 bases and 4 bases respectively, with 9 bases between them. Original processing notes: Quantification of nucleated cells was approximated via reference gene primer amplification. TCRdb's copy holds only in-frame clones and misses some; the assay was immunoSEQ multiplex PCR. V and J calls and clone size are copied from that table; D and trimming were computed from the DNA. This table holds about 260,000 clones, roughly 86% found once. This chain uses TRBV27 with TRBJ2-2; D gene ambiguous. The material sequenced was peripheral blood. This TCR was recovered from a woman aged 45-65 years with acute or convalescent COVID-19. Here the CDR3 reads CASSSFTGELFF. Here the CDR3 DNA reads TGTGCCAGTTCCTCCTTCACCGGGGAGCTGTTTTTT.